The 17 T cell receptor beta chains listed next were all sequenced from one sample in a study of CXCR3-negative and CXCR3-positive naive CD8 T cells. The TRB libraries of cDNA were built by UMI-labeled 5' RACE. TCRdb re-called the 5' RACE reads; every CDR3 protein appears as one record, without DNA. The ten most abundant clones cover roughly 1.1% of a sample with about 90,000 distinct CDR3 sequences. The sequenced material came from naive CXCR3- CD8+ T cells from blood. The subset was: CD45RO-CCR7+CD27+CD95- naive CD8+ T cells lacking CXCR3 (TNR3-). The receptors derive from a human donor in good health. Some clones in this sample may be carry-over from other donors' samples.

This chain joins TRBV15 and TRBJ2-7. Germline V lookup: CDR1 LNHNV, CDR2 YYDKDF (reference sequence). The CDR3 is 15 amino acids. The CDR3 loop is CATSRVFDGSYEQYF.

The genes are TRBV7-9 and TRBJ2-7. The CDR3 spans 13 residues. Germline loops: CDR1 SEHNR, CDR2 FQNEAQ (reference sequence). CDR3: CASSLRSDYEQYF. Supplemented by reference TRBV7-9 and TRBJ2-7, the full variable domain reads DTGVSQNPRHKITKRGQNVTFRCDPISEHNRLYWYRQTLGQGPEFLTYFQNEAQLEKSRLLSDRFSAERPKGSFSTLEIQRTEQGDSAMYLCASSLRSDYEQYFGPGTRLTVT.

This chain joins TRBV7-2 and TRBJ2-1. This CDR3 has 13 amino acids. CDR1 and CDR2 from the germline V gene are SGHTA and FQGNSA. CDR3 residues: CASSRVTYNEQFF.

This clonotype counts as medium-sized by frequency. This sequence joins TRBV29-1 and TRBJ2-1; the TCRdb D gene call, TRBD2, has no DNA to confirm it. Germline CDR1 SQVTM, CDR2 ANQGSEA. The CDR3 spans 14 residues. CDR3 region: CSVARLEEVDEQFF.

The CDR3 sequence: CASSWDRNVGSGANVLTF. The chain links TRBV2 to TRBJ2-6; there is no DNA to check the TCRdb D call of TRBD1. The CDR3 length is 18 residues. Germline CDR1 reads SNHLY; CDR2 reads FYNNEI.

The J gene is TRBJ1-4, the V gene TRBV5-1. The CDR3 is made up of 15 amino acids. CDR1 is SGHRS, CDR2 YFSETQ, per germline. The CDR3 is CASSLLPATNEKLFF.

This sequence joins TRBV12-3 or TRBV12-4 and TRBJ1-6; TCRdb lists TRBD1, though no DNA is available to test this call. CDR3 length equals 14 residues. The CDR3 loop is CASTGNFYNSPLHF.

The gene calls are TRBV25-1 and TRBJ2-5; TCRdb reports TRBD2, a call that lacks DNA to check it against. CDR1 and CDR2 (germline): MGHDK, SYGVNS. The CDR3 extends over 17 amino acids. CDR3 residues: CASSAPTSGRPRGTQYF.

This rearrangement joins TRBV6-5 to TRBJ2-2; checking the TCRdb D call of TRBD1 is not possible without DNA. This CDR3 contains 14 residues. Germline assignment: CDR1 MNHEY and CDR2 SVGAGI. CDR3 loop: CASSYPDSPGELFF.

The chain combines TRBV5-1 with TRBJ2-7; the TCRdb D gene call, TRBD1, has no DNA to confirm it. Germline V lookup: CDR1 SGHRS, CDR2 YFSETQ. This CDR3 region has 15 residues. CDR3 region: CASSLKGTGAGEQYF.

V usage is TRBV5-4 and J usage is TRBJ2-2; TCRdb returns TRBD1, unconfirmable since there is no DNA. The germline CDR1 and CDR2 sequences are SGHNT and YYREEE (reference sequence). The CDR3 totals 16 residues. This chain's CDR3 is CASSLLGQEDTGELFF.

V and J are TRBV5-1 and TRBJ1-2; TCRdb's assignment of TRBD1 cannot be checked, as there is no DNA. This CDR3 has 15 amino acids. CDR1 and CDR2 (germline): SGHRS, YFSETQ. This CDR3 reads CASSLTGSANYGYTF.

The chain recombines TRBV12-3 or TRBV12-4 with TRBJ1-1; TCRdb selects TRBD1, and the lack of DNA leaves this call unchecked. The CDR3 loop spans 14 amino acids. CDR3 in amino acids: CASNLGQGATEAFF.

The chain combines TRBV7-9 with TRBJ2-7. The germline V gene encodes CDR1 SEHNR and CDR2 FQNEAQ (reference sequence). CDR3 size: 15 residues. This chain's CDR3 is CASSLARRDSYEQYF.

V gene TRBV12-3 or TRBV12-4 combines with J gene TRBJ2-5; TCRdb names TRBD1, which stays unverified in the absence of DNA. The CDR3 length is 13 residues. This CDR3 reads CASSLRGEETQYF.

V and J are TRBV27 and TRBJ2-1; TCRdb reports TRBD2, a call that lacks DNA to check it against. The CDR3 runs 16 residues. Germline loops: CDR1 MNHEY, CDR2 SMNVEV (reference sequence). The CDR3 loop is CASSFSGLAGYYEQFF.

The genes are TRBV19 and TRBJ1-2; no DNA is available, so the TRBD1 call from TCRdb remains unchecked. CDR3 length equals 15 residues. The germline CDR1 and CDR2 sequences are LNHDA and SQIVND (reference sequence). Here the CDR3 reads CASSMRTEILYGYTF.